This T cell receptor beta chain was captured by sequencing in a study of OX40 agonist ivuxolimab in advanced cancers. As for the study in general: Patients in dose escalation had liver, melanoma, kidney or head and neck cancers. Of the participants, about 40% had some prior anti-PD-1, anti-PD-L1 or anti-CTLA-4 therapy, which was allowed.

A word on this clone: Its specificity is not known.

The study's findings and limits: At 0.1 to 3.0 mg/kg, CD4+ and CD8+ blood T cells expanded clonally by week 6.

Measured with immunoSEQ multiplex PCR; TCRdb has only the in-frame clones, and not every one. Altogether under 70,000 clones are present, under 95% being singletons, with the ten largest covering 0.62%. Trimming cost V 7 bases and J 5 bases; bases outside gene matches: 8. CDR1 and CDR2 (germline): SGHNT, YENEEA. The CDR3 covers 14 residues. The genes are TRBV11-3 and TRBJ2-1; 7 nucleotides line up with TRBD2. Specimen: CD4+ or CD8+ T cells sorted from blood, collected in a trial of the OX40 agonist ivuxolimab. The clonotype was recovered from an adult with an advanced solid tumor such as melanoma, head and neck, liver or kidney cancer. The CDR3 spells CASKQRDRHNEQFF. In DNA form, the CDR3 reads TGTGCCAGCAAGCAGCGGGACCGACACAATGAGCAGTTCTTC.